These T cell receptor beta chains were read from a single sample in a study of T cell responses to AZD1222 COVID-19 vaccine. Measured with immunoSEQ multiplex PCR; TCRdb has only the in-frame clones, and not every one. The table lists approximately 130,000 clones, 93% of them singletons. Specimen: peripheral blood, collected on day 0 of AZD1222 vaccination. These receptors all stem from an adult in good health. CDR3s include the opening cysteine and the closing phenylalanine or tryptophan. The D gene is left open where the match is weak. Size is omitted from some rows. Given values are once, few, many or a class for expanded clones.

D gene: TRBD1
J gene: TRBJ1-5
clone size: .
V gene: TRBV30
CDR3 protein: CAWSTPLGQGAPRNQPQHF
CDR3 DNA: TGTGCCTGGAGTACCCCCTTGGGACAGGGGGCGCCGAGGAATCAGCCCCAGCATTTT

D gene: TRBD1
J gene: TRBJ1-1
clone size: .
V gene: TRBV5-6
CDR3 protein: CASGQGARNTEAFF
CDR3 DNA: TGTGCCAGCGGGCAGGGGGCGCGGAACACTGAAGCTTTCTTT

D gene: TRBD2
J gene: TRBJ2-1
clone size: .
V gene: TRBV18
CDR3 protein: CASSPGTLRAGGEQFF
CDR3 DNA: TGTGCCAGCTCACCAGGGACATTGAGAGCGGGAGGTGAGCAGTTCTTC

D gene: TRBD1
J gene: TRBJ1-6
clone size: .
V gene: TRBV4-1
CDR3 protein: CASTQDSGGRSPLHF
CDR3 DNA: TGCGCCAGCACCCAAGATTCAGGGGGTAGATCACCCCTCCACTTT

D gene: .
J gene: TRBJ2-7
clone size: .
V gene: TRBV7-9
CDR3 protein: CASSSRDEQYF
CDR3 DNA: TGTGCCAGCAGCTCCCGCGACGAGCAGTACTTC

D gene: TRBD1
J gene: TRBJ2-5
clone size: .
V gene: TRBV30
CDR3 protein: CAWSLQGAAWETQYF
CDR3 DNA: TGTGCCTGGAGCCTACAGGGGGCGGCATGGGAGACCCAGTACTTC

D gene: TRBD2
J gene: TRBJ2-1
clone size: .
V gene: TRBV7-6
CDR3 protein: CASSLALAGGRIYNEQFF
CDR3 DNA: TGTGCCAGCAGCTTAGCCCTAGCGGGGGGCCGCATTTACAATGAGCAGTTCTTC

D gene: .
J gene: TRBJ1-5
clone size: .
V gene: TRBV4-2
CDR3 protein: CASSQDARGGQPQHF
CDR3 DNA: TGTGCCAGCAGCCAAGATGCCAGGGGAGGCCAGCCCCAGCATTTT

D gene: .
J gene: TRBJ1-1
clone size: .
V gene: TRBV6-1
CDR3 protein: CASSEEYRNTEAFF
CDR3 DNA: TGTGCCAGCAGTGAAGAGTACCGGAACACTGAAGCTTTCTTT

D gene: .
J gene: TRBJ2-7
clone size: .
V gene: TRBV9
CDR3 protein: CASSPRDVVYEQYF
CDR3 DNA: TGTGCCAGCAGCCCCCGGGACGTCGTCTACGAGCAGTACTTC

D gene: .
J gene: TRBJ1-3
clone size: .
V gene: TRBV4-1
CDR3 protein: CASSQYRVGGNTIYF
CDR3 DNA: TGCGCCAGCAGCCAATACAGGGTAGGTGGAAACACCATATATTTT

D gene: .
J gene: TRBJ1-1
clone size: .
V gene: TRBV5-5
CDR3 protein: CASSRPGGGTEAFF
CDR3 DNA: TGTGCCAGCAGCCGCCCGGGGGGCGGCACTGAAGCTTTCTTT

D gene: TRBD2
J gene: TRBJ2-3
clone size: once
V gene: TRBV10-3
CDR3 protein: CAISGGTSGVTDTQYF
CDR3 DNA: TGTGCCATCAGTGGTGGGACTAGCGGAGTCACAGATACGCAGTATTTT

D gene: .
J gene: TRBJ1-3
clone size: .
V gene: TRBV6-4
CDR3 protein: CASRFFLGNTIYF
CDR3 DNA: TGTGCCAGCAGGTTCTTCCTCGGAAACACCATATATTTT

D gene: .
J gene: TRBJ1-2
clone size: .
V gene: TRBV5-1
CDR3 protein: CASSLEDGANYGYTF
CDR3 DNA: TGCGCCAGCAGCTTGGAGGACGGCGCCAACTATGGCTACACCTTC

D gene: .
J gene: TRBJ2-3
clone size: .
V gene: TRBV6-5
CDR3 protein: CASSDGAFTDTQYF
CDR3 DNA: TGTGCCAGCAGCGACGGGGCCTTCACAGATACGCAGTATTTT

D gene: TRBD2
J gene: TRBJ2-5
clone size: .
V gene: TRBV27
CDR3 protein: CASSLGAGVQETQYF
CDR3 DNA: TGTGCCAGCAGTTTAGGGGCGGGGGTACAAGAGACCCAGTACTTC

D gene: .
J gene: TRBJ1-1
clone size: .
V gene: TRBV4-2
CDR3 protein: CASSQDRAEAFF
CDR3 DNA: TGTGCCAGCAGCCAAGATAGAGCTGAAGCTTTCTTT

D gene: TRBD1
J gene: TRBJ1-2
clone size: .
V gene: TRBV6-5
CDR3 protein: CASIDRAGYGYTF
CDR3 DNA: TGTGCCAGCATCGACAGGGCGGGCTATGGCTACACCTTC

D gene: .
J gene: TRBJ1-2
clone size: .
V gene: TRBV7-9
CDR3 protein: CASSLRTAEANYGYTF
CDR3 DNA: TGTGCCAGCAGCTTACGTACGGCGGAAGCTAACTATGGCTACACCTTC

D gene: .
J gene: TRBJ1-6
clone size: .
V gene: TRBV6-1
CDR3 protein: CASSEMNSPLHF
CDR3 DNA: TGTGCCAGCAGTGAAATGAATTCACCCCTCCACTTT

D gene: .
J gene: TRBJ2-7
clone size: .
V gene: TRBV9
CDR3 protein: CASSADGYYEQYF
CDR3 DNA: TGTGCCAGCAGCGCGGACGGGTACTACGAGCAGTACTTC

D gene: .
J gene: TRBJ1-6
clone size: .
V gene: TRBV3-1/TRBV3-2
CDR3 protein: CASSTTPFSNSPLHF
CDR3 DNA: TGTGCCAGCAGCACTACCCCTTTTTCAAATTCACCCCTCCACTTT

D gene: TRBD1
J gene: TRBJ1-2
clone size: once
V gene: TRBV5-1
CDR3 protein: CASSFGDRGNYGYTF
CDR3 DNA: TGCGCCAGCAGCTTCGGGGACAGGGGGAACTATGGCTACACCTTC

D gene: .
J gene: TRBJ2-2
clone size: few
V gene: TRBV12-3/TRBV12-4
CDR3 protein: CASTLTGELFF
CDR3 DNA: TGTGCCAGCACCCTCACCGGGGAGCTGTTTTTT

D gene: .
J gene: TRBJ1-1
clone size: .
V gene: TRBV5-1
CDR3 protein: CASSFKGTEAFF
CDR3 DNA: TGCGCCAGCAGCTTTAAGGGGACTGAAGCTTTCTTT

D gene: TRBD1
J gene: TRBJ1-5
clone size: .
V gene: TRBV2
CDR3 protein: CASSQNRGKPQHF
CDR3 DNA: TGTGCCAGCAGTCAAAACAGGGGGAAGCCCCAGCATTTT

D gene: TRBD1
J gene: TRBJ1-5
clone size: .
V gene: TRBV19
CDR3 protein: CASSRGGGGGSQPQHF
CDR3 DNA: TGTGCCAGTAGTCGAGGGGGCGGAGGTGGGAGTCAGCCCCAGCATTTT

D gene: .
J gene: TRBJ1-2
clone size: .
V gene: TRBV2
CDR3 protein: CASSEILWAIRGGYTF
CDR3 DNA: TGTGCCAGCAGTGAAATTTTATGGGCAATTAGGGGTGGCTACACCTTC

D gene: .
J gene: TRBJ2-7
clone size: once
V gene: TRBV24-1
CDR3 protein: CATSDLRVKPSYEQYF
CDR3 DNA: TGTGCCACCAGTGATTTGAGGGTAAAGCCCTCCTACGAGCAGTACTTC

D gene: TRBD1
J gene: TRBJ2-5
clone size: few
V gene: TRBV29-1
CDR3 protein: CSVAPGTAQETQYF
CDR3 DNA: TGCAGCGTTGCCCCCGGGACAGCTCAAGAGACCCAGTACTTC

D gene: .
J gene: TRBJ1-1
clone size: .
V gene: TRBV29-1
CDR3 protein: CSVVKTTNTEAFF
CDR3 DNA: TGCAGCGTTGTGAAAACTACGAACACTGAAGCTTTCTTT

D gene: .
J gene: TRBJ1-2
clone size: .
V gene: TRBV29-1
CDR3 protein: CSVEGQANYGYTF
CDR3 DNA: TGCAGCGTTGAAGGCCAGGCTAACTATGGCTACACCTTC

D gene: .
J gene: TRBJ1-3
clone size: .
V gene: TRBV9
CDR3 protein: CASSVDGASGNTIYF
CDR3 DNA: TGTGCCAGCAGCGTAGATGGAGCGTCTGGAAACACCATATATTTT

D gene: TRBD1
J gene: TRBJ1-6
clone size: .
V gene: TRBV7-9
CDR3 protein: CASSLHRDRGHSPLHF
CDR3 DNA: TGTGCCAGCAGCTTACACAGGGACAGAGGCCATTCACCCCTCCACTTT

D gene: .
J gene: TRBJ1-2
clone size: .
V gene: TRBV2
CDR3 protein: CARMDTGAYGYTF
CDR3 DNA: TGTGCCAGGATGGACACAGGAGCCTATGGCTACACCTTC

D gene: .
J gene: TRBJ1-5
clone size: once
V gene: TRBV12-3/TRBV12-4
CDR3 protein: CASSRTPNQPQHF
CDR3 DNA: TGTGCCAGCAGTCGGACTCCCAATCAGCCCCAGCATTTT

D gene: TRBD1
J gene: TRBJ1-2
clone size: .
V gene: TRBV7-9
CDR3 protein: CASSTTPGSGQDYGYTF
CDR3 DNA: TGTGCCAGCAGCACCACGCCCGGGTCGGGACAGGACTATGGCTACACCTTC

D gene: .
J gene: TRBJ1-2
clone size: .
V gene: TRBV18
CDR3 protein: CASSPPGAAGYGYTF
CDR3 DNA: TGTGCCAGCTCACCACCCGGGGCCGCGGGCTATGGCTACACCTTC

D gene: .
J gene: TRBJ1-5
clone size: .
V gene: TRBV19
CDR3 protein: CASSIGGNQPQHF
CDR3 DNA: TGTGCCAGTAGTATCGGAGGTAATCAGCCCCAGCATTTT

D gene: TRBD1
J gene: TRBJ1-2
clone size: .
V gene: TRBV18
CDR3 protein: CASFGTVYGYTF
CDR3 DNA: TGTGCCAGCTTCGGGACAGTCTATGGCTACACCTTC

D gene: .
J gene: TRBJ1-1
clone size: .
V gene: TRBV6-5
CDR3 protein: CASRNGGGTEAFF
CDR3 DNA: TGTGCCAGCAGAAATGGGGGTGGGACTGAAGCTTTCTTT

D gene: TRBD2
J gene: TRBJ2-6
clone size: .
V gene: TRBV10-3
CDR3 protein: CAIRPGEGLSGANVLTF
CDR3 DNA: TGTGCCATCAGGCCCGGGGAGGGTCTCTCTGGGGCCAACGTCCTGACTTTC

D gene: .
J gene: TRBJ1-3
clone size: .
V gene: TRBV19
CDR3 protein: CASSSGSSGNTIYF
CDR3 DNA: TGTGCCAGTAGTTCCGGGAGCTCTGGAAACACCATATATTTT

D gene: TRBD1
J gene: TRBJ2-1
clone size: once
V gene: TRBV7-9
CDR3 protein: CASSQGQKQFF
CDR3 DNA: TGTGCCAGCAGCCAGGGACAGAAGCAGTTCTTC

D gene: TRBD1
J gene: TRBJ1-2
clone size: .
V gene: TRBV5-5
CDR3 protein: CASSLGQGDYGYTF
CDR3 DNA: TGTGCCAGCAGCCTGGGACAGGGCGACTATGGCTACACCTTC